This entry lists 32 T cell receptor beta chains sequenced from one sample in a study of early T cells in non-severe SARS-CoV-2 infection. From the 5' RACE reads, TCRdb called clonotypes with MiXCR, one entry per CDR3 protein. This sample carries tens of thousands of distinct CDR3 sequences, about 10% of them seen once, and the ten largest clones take 13%. This specimen consisted of whole blood, obtained at baseline. The receptors were gathered from an adult who was a healthcare worker with PCR-confirmed SARS-CoV-2 infection or an uninfected control (not recorded which).

This clonotype was seen many times. The chain recombines TRBV20-1 with TRBJ1-2; D gene uncertain. The V end lost 1 base, the J end lost 4 bases, and 13 bases lay between the germline ends. The CDR3 spans 14 residues. Germline lookup yields CDR1 DFQATT and CDR2 SNEGSKA (reference sequence). The DNA of the CDR3 is TGCAGTGCTAGAGGAAGAGGGCGAAGCTATGGCTACACCTTC. Translation gives CSARGRGRSYGYTF.

V usage is TRBV7-8 and J usage is TRBJ2-1; weak D call: TRBD2 (5 bases). V gave up 4 bases and J gave up 1 base, with 14 bases separating them. This CDR3 has 16 amino acids. Germline lookup yields CDR1 SGHVS and CDR2 FQNEAQ. The CDR3 DNA is TGTGCCAGCAGCTCCTCCGGGATTTCTTCCTACAATGAGCAGTTCTTC. Residues: CASSSSGISSYNEQFF.

This chain links TRBV7-9 with TRBJ2-1; D gene ambiguous. The germline CDR1 and CDR2 sequences are SEHNR and FQNEAQ (reference sequence). Trimming took 6 bases from V and 1 from J, leaving 13 bases between them. CDR3 length: 15 residues. The CDR3 DNA reads as TGTGCCAGCAGGGGCCTCGGCAAATCCTACAATGAGCAGTTCTTC. Translating it yields CASRGLGKSYNEQFF. The entire variable domain, with the rest obtained from reference TRBV7-9 and TRBJ2-1, is as follows: DTGVSQNPRHKITKRGQNVTFRCDPISEHNRLYWYRQTLGQGPEFLTYFQNEAQLEKSRLLSDRFSAERPKGSFSTLEIQRTEQGDSAMYLCASRGLGKSYNEQFFGPGTRLTVL.

This clonotype was recorded at least ten times. The chain carries TRBV11-2 and TRBJ2-7; D remains unclear. V was cut by 0 bases and J by 7 bases, with 13 bases left in between. The CDR3 totals 14 residues. CDR1 is SGHAT, CDR2 FQNNGV, per germline. CDR3: CASSLDGSFGEQYF. As DNA, the CDR3 is TGTGCCAGCAGCTTAGATGGTAGTTTTGGTGAGCAGTACTTC.

This clonotype has a count of ten or more. The rearrangement uses TRBV7-8 and TRBJ2-1; D remains ambiguous. The CDR3 consists of 11 residues. CDR1 SGHVS and CDR2 FQNEAQ come from the germline V gene. Trimming shortened V by 8 bases and J by 2 bases, and 4 bases separated the two germline ends. The CDR3 DNA is TGTGCCAGCCGAACCTACAATGAGCAGTTCTTC. It specifies CASRTYNEQFF.

The chain combines TRBV5-4 with TRBJ1-2; D is ambiguous. This CDR3 has 14 residues. Trimming stripped 4 bases from V and 4 bases from J, with 14 bases between. The germline gives CDR1 SGHNT, CDR2 YYREEE (reference sequence). The CDR3 DNA follows: TGTGCCAGCAGCCGTGGTAATGGTGCCTATGGCTACACCTTC. It codes for CASSRGNGAYGYTF.

In the case of this clonotype: Germline and junction disagree at one end, which may indicate a read error. The V and J genes are TRBV7-7 and TRBJ1-4, with a weak D call TRBD1 (6 bases). CDR3 length equals 15 residues. Germline V lookup: CDR1 SSHAT, CDR2 FNYEAQ (reference sequence). The CDR3 region has the DNA TGTGCTAGCAGTCCCACAGGGTCCCGGGATGAAAAACTGTTTTTT. Its translation is CASSPTGSRDEKLFF.

At least ten counts were recorded for this clonotype. The chain recombines TRBV20-1 with TRBJ1-5; D unclear. V lost 4 bases, J lost 3 bases, and 19 bases lay in between. There are 16 residues in the CDR3. Germline V gene sequence: CDR1 DFQATT, CDR2 SNEGSKA (reference sequence). In DNA form, the CDR3 reads TGCAGTGCTACAAGCTACGGGCCGAACAACAATCAGCCCCAGCATTTT. Translation gives CSATSYGPNNNQPQHF.

This clonotype showed up just a few times. The V call is TRBV6-5, the J call TRBJ2-3, with D tentatively TRBD2 (5 bases). V shed 4 bases and J shed 2 bases, with 7 bases lying between them. Germline assignment: CDR1 MNHEY and CDR2 SVGAGI. The CDR3 extends over 13 amino acids. Here the CDR3 reads CASSWTFTDTQYF. Written as DNA, the CDR3 is TGTGCCAGCAGTTGGACTTTCACAGATACGCAGTATTTT.

The chain has TRBV7-2 and TRBJ1-1, with 7 bases that match TRBD1. Unmatched junction bases numbered 3, after V lost 3 bases and J lost 5 bases. CDR3 length: 13 amino acids. Germline lookup yields CDR1 SGHTA and CDR2 FQGNSA. CDR3 loop: CASSFNRGTEAFF. As DNA, the CDR3 is TGTGCCAGCAGCTTCAACAGGGGAACTGAAGCTTTCTTT. The whole variable domain, remainder taken from reference TRBV7-2 and TRBJ1-1, is GAGVSQSPSNKVTEKGKDVELRCDPISGHTALYWYRQSLGQGLEFLIYFQGNSAPDKSGLPSDRFSAERTGGSVSTLTIQRTQQEDSAVYLCASSFNRGTEAFFGQGTRLTVV.

The chain employs TRBV7-9 and TRBJ2-1; perhaps TRBD2 as D (6 bases). The germline CDR1 and CDR2 sequences are SEHNR and FQNEAQ (reference sequence). The CDR3 is 16 amino acids. V dropped 1 base and J dropped 4 bases, with 14 bases sitting between them. CDR3 sequence (DNA): TGTGCCAGCAGCTTAGGGGTTAGCGGAGTTTACAATGAGCAGTTCTTC. Its translation: CASSLGVSGVYNEQFF.

This clonotype was recorded at least ten times. The rearrangement uses TRBV19 and TRBJ2-3, with D tentatively TRBD2 (5 bases). CDR1 is LNHDA, CDR2 SQIVND, per germline (reference sequence). The CDR3 has 15 residues. The V and J ends lost 1 base and 2 bases respectively, with 10 bases between them. CDR3 sequence reads: CASSIGERSTDTQYF. The CDR3 DNA reads TGTGCCAGTAGTATAGGGGAGCGGTCCACAGATACGCAGTATTTT.

Ten or more counts support this clonotype. J is TRBJ1-5 and V is TRBV7-2; D is uncertain. Germline values: CDR1 SGHTA, CDR2 FQGNSA. The CDR3 is made up of 15 amino acids. V was clipped by 7 bases and J by 0 bases, with 13 bases between them. CDR3 amino acids: CASTRNSDSNQPQHF. The CDR3 DNA is TGTGCCAGCACCCGAAACTCCGATAGCAATCAGCCCCAGCATTTT.

This clonotype has a handful of counts. The chain uses TRBV10-3 and TRBJ2-3; D may correspond to TRBD1 or TRBD2 (5 bases each). Germline lookup yields CDR1 ENHRY and CDR2 SYGVKD. The CDR3 length is 15 residues. V lost 0 bases and J lost 0, with 7 bases in between. In DNA, the CDR3 is TGTGCCATCAGTGAGTCGTGGGGGAGCACAGATACGCAGTATTTT. Encoded protein: CAISESWGSTDTQYF.

This clonotype came up many times. The rearrangement uses TRBV7-9 and TRBJ2-2; no clear D gene. Trimming cost V 5 bases and J 5 bases, with 12 bases left between them. The CDR3 has 14 residues. The germline V gene encodes CDR1 SEHNR and CDR2 FQNEAQ (reference sequence). The CDR3 nucleotides are TGTGCCAGCAGCGCCCCCTTCCTTACCGGGGAGCTGTTTTTT. It is translated as CASSAPFLTGELFF.

The V gene is TRBV12-3 or TRBV12-4, the J gene TRBJ2-1, with TRBD2 identical over 10 bases. The V segment lost 6 bases and the J segment 8 bases; nucleotides outside the gene matches: 10. CDR3 length: 15 amino acids. DNA for the CDR3: TGTGCCAGCAGACGGGCTAGCGGGAGAAGTGATGAGCAGTTCTTC. As protein: CASRRASGRSDEQFF.

There are many counts of this clonotype. The chain uses TRBV6-4 and TRBJ1-2; D possibly corresponds to TRBD1 (6 bases). Looked up from germline, CDR1 is MRHNA and CDR2 is SNTAGT. The V gene lost 0 bases and the J gene lost 5 bases, with 16 bases spanning the gap. The CDR3 has 16 residues. Written as DNA, the CDR3 is TGTGCCAGCAGTGACTCGTTGGCCAGGGGAGTTTATGGCTACACCTTC. Translating gives CASSDSLARGVYGYTF.

This clonotype has just a few counts. The chain uses TRBV6-4 and TRBJ1-1; TRBD1 matches 9 bases. CDR3 length: 14 amino acids. V was pared by 6 bases and J by 2 bases, with 4 bases of the junction left unmatched. The germline CDR1 and CDR2 sequences are MRHNA and SNTAGT. CDR3 amino acids: CASSRTGENTEAFF. Written as DNA, the CDR3 is TGTGCCAGCAGCCGGACAGGGGAAAACACTGAAGCTTTCTTT.

V is TRBV12-3 or TRBV12-4 and J is TRBJ1-2; D unclear. This CDR3 comprises 13 residues. V was cut by 3 bases and J by 4 bases, with 9 bases left in between. CDR3 residues: CASSFGQFYGYTF. The DNA for the CDR3 is TGTGCCAGCAGTTTCGGCCAGTTCTATGGCTACACCTTC.

This clonotype was detected a few times. The gene calls are TRBV5-4 and TRBJ2-3; no reliable D call. Germline lookup yields CDR1 SGHNT and CDR2 YYREEE (reference sequence). Trimming pared 4 bases from V and 5 bases from J, leaving 8 bases between. CDR3 length: 12 amino acids. CDR3 sequence: CASSLTRDTQYF. The CDR3 DNA follows: TGTGCCAGCAGCCTAACCCGAGATACGCAGTATTTT.

V usage is TRBV20-1 and J usage is TRBJ2-5, with a weak D call TRBD1 (6 bases). CDR1 and CDR2 from the germline V gene are DFQATT and SNEGSKA (reference sequence). Trimming took 4 bases from V and 0 from J, leaving 12 bases between them. CDR3 length: 14 amino acids. The CDR3 region is CSATLDRNQETQYF. In nucleotides, the CDR3 is TGCAGTGCTACATTGGACAGAAACCAAGAGACCCAGTACTTC.

A few counts support this clonotype. The chain links TRBV29-1 to TRBJ2-2; D tentatively reads TRBD1 or TRBD2 (5 bases each). V was cut by 1 base and J by 1 base, with 13 bases left in between. The germline CDR1 and CDR2 sequences are SQVTM and ANQGSEA. This CDR3 comprises 16 residues. The CDR3 DNA reads TGCAGCGTTGAAGCTCCGGGACCACTGAACACCGGGGAGCTGTTTTTT. Encoded protein: CSVEAPGPLNTGELFF.

This clonotype was seen at least ten times. In DNA form, the CDR3 reads TGCGCCAGCAGTGAATGGACAGCGCCGAACACCGGGGAGCTGTTTTTT. It yields the protein CASSEWTAPNTGELFF. This chain connects TRBV10-1 to TRBJ2-2; D possibly corresponds to TRBD1 (6 bases). The V gene's germline CDR1 is WNHNN and CDR2 SYGVQD (reference sequence). V lost 3 bases to trimming and J lost 0 bases, with 11 bases between them. The CDR3 length is 16 residues.

This clonotype was seen a handful of times. The J gene is TRBJ2-7, the V gene TRBV5-4; the D gene is possibly TRBD2 (7 bases). CDR3 length: 15 amino acids. From germline, CDR1 is SGHNT and CDR2 YYREEE (reference sequence). The V gene lost 3 bases and the J gene lost 2 bases, with 15 bases spanning the gap. DNA for the CDR3: TGTGCCAGCAGCTCCCAGGGGACTACCGCCTACGAGCAGTACTTC. Encoded protein: CASSSQGTTAYEQYF.

CDR3 DNA sequence: TGTGCCAGCAGCTTAGAGGGGGCGCATGGGGAAAAACTGTTTTTT. This gives the protein CASSLEGAHGEKLFF. J is TRBJ1-4 and V is TRBV7-6; 7 bases align to TRBD1. This CDR3 is built from 15 residues. Germline loops: CDR1 SGHVS, CDR2 FNYEAQ. V was pared by 1 base and J by 8 bases, with 7 bases of the junction left unmatched.

V gene TRBV12-3 or TRBV12-4 combines with J gene TRBJ2-7; 8 bases map to TRBD1. V dropped 6 bases and J dropped 1; count of bases not matched to a gene: 11. The CDR3 length is 16 residues. CDR3 region: CASRGQGYSVSYEQYF. The CDR3 DNA is TGTGCCAGCAGAGGACAGGGATACTCTGTGTCCTACGAGCAGTACTTC.

This clonotype has at least ten counts. The chain carries TRBV18 and TRBJ2-3; 8 nucleotides line up with TRBD1. The CDR3 extends over 16 amino acids. Germline V gene sequence: CDR1 KGHSH, CDR2 LQKENI. The ends lost 3 bases at V and 2 bases at J; junction bases unmatched: 7. CDR3: CASSPRTGISTDTQYF. DNA for the CDR3: TGTGCCAGCTCACCTAGGACAGGGATTTCCACAGATACGCAGTATTTT.

DNA for the CDR3: TGTGCCAGCAGCCAAGGGGGCAGTCCGTCCTACGAGCAGTACTTC. It yields the protein CASSQGGSPSYEQYF. This rearrangement joins TRBV3-1 to TRBJ2-7, with D tentatively TRBD1 (5 bases). Deletions cut 1 base from V and 1 base from J, with 11 bases between. Per germline, CDR1 LGHDT and CDR2 YNNKEL (reference sequence). This CDR3 is 15 amino acids long.

The genes are TRBV16 and TRBJ1-2; D not certain. CDR1 is KGHSY and CDR2 is FQNENV in the germline V gene. The CDR3 totals 14 residues. V lost 4 bases to trimming and J lost 4 bases, with 13 bases between them. CDR3 protein: CASSPRNRIYGYTF. CDR3 coding DNA: TGTGCCAGCAGCCCCCGTAACCGCATCTATGGCTACACCTTC.

The rearrangement joins TRBV6-6 to TRBJ1-2; the D gene is possibly TRBD1 (6 bases). From germline, CDR1 is MNHNY and CDR2 SVGAGI (reference sequence). The CDR3 totals 14 residues. The V end lost 1 base, the J end lost 8 bases, and 14 bases lay between the germline ends. The CDR3 sequence: CASSYYAGARGYTF. The DNA for the CDR3 is TGTGCCAGCAGTTACTACGCGGGGGCTAGGGGCTACACCTTC.

The sample holds a few counts of this clonotype. This chain joins TRBV7-9 and TRBJ2-3, with a tentative D call TRBD1 (7 bases). The germline V gene has CDR1 SEHNR and CDR2 FQNEAQ (reference sequence). This CDR3 comprises 15 residues. V was clipped by 5 bases and J by 6 bases, with 18 bases between them. The CDR3 loop reads CASSPAGQTSDTQYF. For the CDR3, the DNA is TGTGCCAGCAGCCCGGCGGGACAGACCTCGGATACGCAGTATTTT.

This clonotype was recorded a few times. V gene TRBV20-1 combines with J gene TRBJ2-1; D may match TRBD1 or TRBD2 (5 bases each). Germline V gives CDR1 DFQATT, CDR2 SNEGSKA (reference sequence). This CDR3 comprises 11 residues. V was pared by 4 bases and J by 5 bases, with 6 bases between. CDR3: CSAMGHNEQFF. CDR3 in DNA: TGCAGTGCTATGGGACACAATGAGCAGTTCTTC.